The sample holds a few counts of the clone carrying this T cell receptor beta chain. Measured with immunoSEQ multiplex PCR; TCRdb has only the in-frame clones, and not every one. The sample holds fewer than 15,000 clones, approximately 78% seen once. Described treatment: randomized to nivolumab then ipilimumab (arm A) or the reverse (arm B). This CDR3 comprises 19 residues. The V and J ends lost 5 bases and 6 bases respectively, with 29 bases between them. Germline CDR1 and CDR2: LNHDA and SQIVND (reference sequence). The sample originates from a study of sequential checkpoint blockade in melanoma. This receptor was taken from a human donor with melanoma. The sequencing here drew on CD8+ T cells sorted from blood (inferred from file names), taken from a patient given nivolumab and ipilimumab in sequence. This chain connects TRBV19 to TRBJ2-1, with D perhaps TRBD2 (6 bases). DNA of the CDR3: TGTGCCAGTAGTGAAGGCGGGGTGCACCGGGAGCAGCGGGTCAATGAGCAGTTCTTC. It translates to CASSEGGVHREQRVNEQFF.